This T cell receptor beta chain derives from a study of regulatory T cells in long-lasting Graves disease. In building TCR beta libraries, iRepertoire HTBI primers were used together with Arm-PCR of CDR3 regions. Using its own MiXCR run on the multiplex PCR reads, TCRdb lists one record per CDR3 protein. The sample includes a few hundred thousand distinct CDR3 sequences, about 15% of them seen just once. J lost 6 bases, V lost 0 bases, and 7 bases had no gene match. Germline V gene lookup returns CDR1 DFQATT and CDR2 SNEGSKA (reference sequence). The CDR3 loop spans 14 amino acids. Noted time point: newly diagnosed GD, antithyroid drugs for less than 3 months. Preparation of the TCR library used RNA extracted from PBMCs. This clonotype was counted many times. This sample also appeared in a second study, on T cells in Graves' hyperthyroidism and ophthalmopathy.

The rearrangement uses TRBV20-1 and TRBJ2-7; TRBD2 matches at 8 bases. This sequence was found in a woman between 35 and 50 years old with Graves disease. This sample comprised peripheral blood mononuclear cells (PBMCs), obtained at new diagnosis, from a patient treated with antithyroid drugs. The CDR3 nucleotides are TGCAGTGCTAGAGATCTGAGCGGGAGAGGCGAGCAGTACTTC. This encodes CSARDLSGRGEQYF.